This TCR beta chain originates from a study of cytomegalovirus exposure and HLA in healthy donors. The wider study: The same platform as the approximately 730 first-cohort repertoires was used for the 100 to 150 validation repertoires, a later analysis reported.

The donors were members of the validation cohort, which comprised about 120 subjects and was separate from the first cohort of roughly 700 subjects. Study outcomes and limitations: Per published reports, the classifier diagnosed cytomegalovirus status with high specificity and sensitivity.

The table came from immunoSEQ multiplex PCR; TCRdb's copy has only in-frame clones and leaves some out. The table has over 250,000 clones, around 90% seen once; the top ten hold more than 0.9%. This CDR3 is built from 15 residues. The J segment lost 5 bases and the V segment lost 5 bases, leaving 10 bases of the junction unmatched. The germline V gene encodes CDR1 SGHRS and CDR2 YFSETQ. At least ten counts were recorded for this clone. Its antigen remains unidentified. The sequencing input was PBMCs. This TCR was sampled from a woman in her 30s in good health and CMV-seropositive. The genes are TRBV5-1 and TRBJ2-7; TRBD2 aligns across 10 bases. CDR3 residues: CASRRALAGADEQYF. For the CDR3, the DNA is TGCGCCAGCAGGAGGGCCCTAGCGGGAGCGGACGAGCAGTACTTC.